This T cell receptor beta chain appears in the sequencing data of a study of blood T cells in healthy people across ages. In the study overall: When template switching was applied, about one barcoded beta molecule was captured per two T cells.

Points from the study as a whole: More naive CD4+ cells and higher diversity marked long-lived donors relative to aged donors. Reliance upon unsorted PBMCs precluded definitive naive versus antigen-experienced comparison.

The use of a sample-barcoded 5' primer and a J-beta primer mix characterized a second PCR of roughly 6 to 12 cycles. TCRdb re-called the 5' RACE reads through MiXCR, storing one row per CDR3 protein. The sample holds around 1,900,000 distinct CDR3 sequences; approximately 40% are singletons and the top ten take under 30%. V lost 4 bases, J lost 2 bases, and 17 bases lay in between. Germline-derived CDR1 and CDR2 are SGHRS and YFSETQ. The CDR3 is 16 residues long. In this sample, this clonotype turned up a few times. Its antigen remains unknown. The chain uses TRBV5-1 and TRBJ2-3; D may be TRBD1 (6 bases). The receptor was isolated from a human donor in good health. The sample consisted of blood. The CDR3 sequence: CASSPGVAPNTDTQYF. CDR3 in DNA: TGCGCCAGCAGCCCAGGGGTAGCTCCTAACACAGATACGCAGTATTTT.